The T cell receptor beta chain described here comes from a study of CD8 T cells in ankylosing spondylitis. Study-wide results and caveats: Characteristic, it appeared, of ankylosing spondylitis blood was a TCR beta motif of about eight highly homologous variants. Some of these motif variants have turned up before, in reports on reactive arthritis synovial fluid and blood. Disease-associated clonotypes exhibited CD8+ identity and were relatively infrequent in peripheral blood.

In making TCR beta libraries, quantitative 5'-RACE with molecular barcodes was used. From the 5' RACE reads, TCRdb called clonotypes with MiXCR, one entry per CDR3 protein. The sample consists of roughly 670,000 distinct CDR3 sequences, around a fifth of them appearing once. Turning to this clonotype: Its antigen is unidentified.

The CDR3 has 14 amino acids. V lost 5 bases and J lost 2; bases outside the gene matches: 6. Germline loops: CDR1 DFQATT, CDR2 SNEGSKA (reference sequence). The genes are TRBV20-1 and TRBJ1-5; 7 bases line up with TRBD1. The TCR sequence derives from a male donor with ankylosing spondylitis. Sequencing was carried out using blood, either unsorted or a sorted T cell fraction (not recorded which). CDR3 sequence reads: CSAAFTGGNQPQHF. CDR3 bases: TGCAGTGCTGCATTTACAGGGGGCAATCAGCCCCAGCATTTT.